These 7 T cell receptor beta chains originate from one sample sequenced in a study of control samples from healthy donors and cancer patients. Here immunoSEQ multiplex PCR was the method, and the copy in TCRdb shows in-frame clones only, minus some. The repertoire holds fewer than 300,000 clones, with about four fifths as singletons. Sequencing was done on a sample of PBMCs. The receptor source for this set is a woman aged 55-69 years with lung cancer.

The chain joins TRBV9 to TRBJ1-4; D is possibly TRBD1 (5 bases). V shed 0 bases and J shed 8 bases, with 17 bases lying between them. The CDR3 covers 16 residues. Germline CDR1 and CDR2: SGDLS and YYNGEE. The CDR3 loop is CASSVDPGGTGEKLFF. Here the CDR3 DNA reads TGTGCCAGCAGCGTAGATCCCGGCGGGACGGGCGAAAAACTGTTTTTT.

The genes are TRBV7-6 and TRBJ2-2; 7 nucleotides agree with TRBD1. Germline assignment: CDR1 SGHVS and CDR2 FNYEAQ. V gave up 6 bases and J gave up 0 bases; unmatched junction bases: 10. CDR3 length: 17 amino acids. In DNA, the CDR3 is TGTGCCAGCAGTAGGACCCCCGGGACAGCGAACACCGGGGAGCTGTTTTTT. Translating gives CASSRTPGTANTGELFF.

This clone was seen once. The rearrangement joins TRBV5-8 to TRBJ1-5, with D tentatively TRBD1 (5 bases). Per the germline V gene, CDR1 is SGHTS and CDR2 is YDEGEE. CDR3 length: 15 residues. Trimming pared 2 bases from V and 4 bases from J, leaving 13 bases between. This chain's CDR3 is CASSFPGFGNQPQHF. The CDR3 region has the DNA TGTGCCAGCAGCTTCCCAGGGTTTGGGAATCAGCCCCAGCATTTT. Together with reference TRBV5-8 and TRBJ1-5, the CDR3 gives the full variable domain: EAGVTQSPTHLIKTRGQQATLRCSPISGHTSVYWYQQALGLGLQFLLWYDEGEERNRGNFPPRFSGRQFPNYSSELNVNALELEDSALYLCASSFPGFGNQPQHFGDGTRLSIL.

The V call is TRBV24-1, the J call TRBJ2-3, with TRBD2 matching over 13 bases. V shed 2 bases and J 7 bases; nucleotides not matched to a gene: 5. Germline V gives CDR1 KGHDR, CDR2 SFDVKD. CDR3 length: 16 residues. CDR3 sequence reads: CATSDSGTSGVNTQYF. The CDR3 DNA reads TGTGCCACCAGTGATTCCGGGACTAGCGGGGTTAATACGCAGTATTTT.

V gene TRBV9 combines with J gene TRBJ2-2; a possible D gene is TRBD1 (6 bases). V was clipped by 3 bases and J by 6 bases, with 15 bases between them. The length of the CDR3 is 15 residues. Germline lookup yields CDR1 SGDLS and CDR2 YYNGEE. The DNA of the CDR3 is TGTGCCAGCAGCGCTGGGCAGGGGAGAGCCGGGGAGCTGTTTTTT. Encoded protein: CASSAGQGRAGELFF. The full variable domain, its missing parts supplied by reference TRBV9 and TRBJ2-2, is DSGVTQTPKHLITATGQRVTLRCSPRSGDLSVYWYQQSLDQGLQFLIQYYNGEERAKGNILERFSAQQFPDLHSELNLSSLELGDSALYFCASSAGQGRAGELFFGEGSRLTVL.

This clone showed up just once. The chain joins TRBV30 to TRBJ2-3, with D possibly being TRBD1 or TRBD2 (6 bases each). The CDR3 extends over 14 amino acids. Germline V gene data show CDR1 as GTSNPN and CDR2 as SVGIG (reference sequence). Trimming cost V 0 bases and J 3 bases, with 10 bases left between them. The CDR3 DNA follows: TGTGCCTGGAGTGTAGGGGGACTTACAGATACGCAGTATTTT. It yields the protein CAWSVGGLTDTQYF.

The rearrangement uses TRBV28 and TRBJ1-5; no reliable D call. Germline values: CDR1 MDHEN, CDR2 SYDVKM. The CDR3 sequence is 14 residues long. V was pared by 10 bases and J by 0 bases, with 13 bases between. The CDR3 spells CAIADGSSNQPQHF. As DNA, the CDR3 is TGTGCCATTGCGGACGGGAGTAGCAATCAGCCCCAGCATTTT.